The TCR beta chain described here comes from a study of blood T cells in healthy people across ages. A second about 6 to 12 cycle PCR used barcoded and J-beta primers. TCRdb independently ran MiXCR on the 5' RACE reads; one entry per CDR3 protein. The data show 950,000 to 1,200,000 distinct CDR3 sequences, approximately 38% seen once. Findings and caveats of the study: Fewer expanded clones and more diversity marked long-lived versus aged donors. Older individuals had lower TCR beta diversity per million T cells (the decline was roughly linear).

Trimming took 3 bases from V and 5 from J, leaving 10 bases between them. The CDR3 totals 13 residues. The germline gives CDR1 ENHRY, CDR2 SYGVKD. The table lists this clonotype with many counts. Its target is not known. Each sample used at least 6 million PBMCs. The sample consisted of blood. This receptor was obtained from a man between 18 and 35 years old in good health. The V gene is TRBV10-3, the J gene TRBJ2-5, with D possibly being TRBD1 (6 bases). CDR3 amino acids: CAISDRGGETQYF. CDR3 bases: TGTGCCATCAGTGACAGGGGTGGCGAGACCCAGTACTTC.